These 17 T cell receptor beta chains were sequenced from one sample in a study of technical replicates of blood from a few donors. Data came from immunoSEQ multiplex PCR; TCRdb stores just in-frame clones and leaves some out. The table lists about 61,000 clones, around 97% of them singletons. The specimen was T cells isolated from PBMCs. These receptor sequences come from a human donor in good health.

The V gene is TRBV5-1, the J gene TRBJ2-7, with TRBD1 matching 8 bases. CDR1 is SGHRS and CDR2 is YFSETQ in the germline V gene. The V and J ends lost 4 bases and 1 base, in that order; junction bases with no gene match: 4. The CDR3 loop spans 14 amino acids. The chain's CDR3 is CASSPRTGSYEQYF. The CDR3 DNA reads TGCGCCAGCAGCCCCAGGACAGGGTCCTACGAGCAGTACTTC.

This rearrangement joins TRBV6-6 to TRBJ2-5; D might be TRBD1 (5 bases). V was pared by 2 bases and J by 5 bases, with 15 bases between. The length of the CDR3 is 15 residues. CDR1 and CDR2 from the germline V gene are MNHNY and SVGAGI (reference sequence). CDR3 protein: CASSYASQGRETQYF. As DNA, the CDR3 is TGTGCCAGCAGTTACGCAAGCCAGGGTCGGGAGACCCAGTACTTC.

The rearrangement joins TRBV5-4 to TRBJ2-2; D gene uncertain. Germline CDR1 reads SGHNT; CDR2 reads YYREEE (reference sequence). Trimming took 6 bases from V and 1 from J, leaving 10 bases between them. The CDR3 length is 14 residues. In nucleotides, the CDR3 is TGTGCCAGCACCTCAAGACAGAACACCGGGGAGCTGTTTTTT. It specifies CASTSRQNTGELFF.

This chain links TRBV6-1 with TRBJ1-5; the D is unclear. Trimming pared 2 bases from V and 7 bases from J, leaving 12 bases between. Germline V lookup: CDR1 MNHNS, CDR2 SASEGT. This CDR3 has 14 residues. CDR3 loop: CASSEYRSSQPQHF. The CDR3 DNA follows: TGTGCCAGCAGTGAATATAGATCATCCCAGCCCCAGCATTTT.

The V gene is TRBV5-6, the J gene TRBJ2-7, with 9 bases fitting TRBD2. The CDR3 covers 16 residues. Germline values: CDR1 SGHDT, CDR2 YYEEEE. Trimming cost V 0 bases and J 7 bases; bases outside gene matches: 11. The CDR3 DNA sequence: TGTGCCAGCAGCTTGGACCCCCTACTAGCGGGCCCGGAGCAGTACTTC. Its protein is CASSLDPLLAGPEQYF.

The J gene is TRBJ2-1, the V gene TRBV5-6; 10 bases agree with TRBD2. In germline, CDR1 is SGHDT, CDR2 YYEEEE. V lost 0 bases, J lost 8 bases, and 8 bases stayed unmatched. The CDR3 length is 16 residues. The chain's CDR3 is CASSLEGVAGGHEQFF. The CDR3 nucleotides read TGTGCCAGCAGCTTGGAGGGAGTAGCGGGAGGCCATGAGCAGTTCTTC.

This rearrangement joins TRBV18 to TRBJ2-2; 8 positions agree with TRBD1. Per the germline V gene, CDR1 is KGHSH and CDR2 is LQKENI. The CDR3 extends over 14 amino acids. V dropped 4 bases and J dropped 6; count of bases not matched to a gene: 4. CDR3 protein: CASSLGQGAGELFF. The CDR3 bases are TGTGCCAGCTCACTTGGACAGGGTGCCGGGGAGCTGTTTTTT.

The chain links TRBV6-5 to TRBJ2-1; 7 positions match TRBD2. Trimming removed 0 bases from V and 7 bases from J; junction bases left unmatched: 3. CDR1 MNHEY and CDR2 SVGAGI come from the germline V gene. The CDR3 extends over 14 amino acids. The CDR3 coding sequence is TGTGCCAGCAGTTACTCGGGACTATTGAATGAGCAGTTCTTC. Amino acid sequence: CASSYSGLLNEQFF.

This chain uses TRBV5-1 with TRBJ2-6; 12 bases are a match to TRBD2. CDR3 length: 18 residues. With V trimmed by 0 bases and J by 0 bases, 1 base remained unmatched. Per germline, CDR1 SGHRS and CDR2 YFSETQ. CDR3 residues: CASSLGTSGTSGANVLTF. CDR3 coding DNA: TGCGCCAGCAGCTTGGGGACTAGCGGGACCTCTGGGGCCAACGTCCTGACTTTC.

This clone was counted a single time. This rearrangement joins TRBV19 to TRBJ2-7; 9 positions match TRBD1. The germline V gene encodes CDR1 LNHDA and CDR2 SQIVND (reference sequence). The trim removed 9 bases at V and 3 bases at J, leaving 9 bases unmatched. CDR3 length equals 14 residues. CDR3 protein: CASRLGQGDYEQYF. The CDR3 DNA is TGTGCCAGCCGCCTGGGACAGGGTGACTACGAGCAGTACTTC.

The chain joins TRBV5-4 to TRBJ2-1; perhaps TRBD2 as D (6 bases). The CDR3 extends over 15 amino acids. The ends were cut back, 3 bases at V and 3 bases at J, with 13 bases in the middle. Germline values: CDR1 SGHNT, CDR2 YYREEE (reference sequence). DNA for the CDR3: TGTGCCAGCAGCTCGGCTAGCGCCTTCTACAATGAGCAGTTCTTC. Amino acid sequence: CASSSASAFYNEQFF. The full variable domain, rest sourced from reference TRBV5-4 and TRBJ2-1, is ETGVTQSPTHLIKTRGQQVTLRCSSQSGHNTVSWYQQALGQGPQFIFQYYREEENGRGNFPPRFSGLQFPNYSSELNVNALELDDSALYLCASSSASAFYNEQFFGPGTRLTVL.

The genes are TRBV18 and TRBJ2-3; D remains unclear. The CDR3 runs to 15 residues. Germline CDR1 KGHSH, CDR2 LQKENI. Trimming stripped 2 bases from V and 1 base from J, with 10 bases between. DNA for the CDR3: TGTGCCAGCTCACCAGTGAGAGTGGGCACAGATACGCAGTATTTT. This codes for CASSPVRVGTDTQYF.

V and J are TRBV18 and TRBJ2-7; TRBD1 matches at 10 bases. The CDR3 covers 14 residues. Trimming cost V 5 bases and J 4 bases; bases outside gene matches: 5. CDR1 is KGHSH and CDR2 is LQKENI in the germline V gene. CDR3 loop: CASSETGGGYEQYF. The CDR3 coding sequence is TGTGCCAGCTCAGAGACAGGGGGCGGGTACGAGCAGTACTTC.

This clone was observed a single time. The chain joins TRBV30 to TRBJ1-1; D unclear. V was cut by 0 bases and J by 3 bases, with 14 bases left in between. Germline CDR1 and CDR2: GTSNPN and SVGIG (reference sequence). This CDR3 contains 15 residues. The CDR3 loop reads CAWSVERWLDTEAFF. The CDR3 DNA reads TGTGCCTGGAGTGTGGAGAGGTGGTTGGACACTGAAGCTTTCTTT.

Only one count was recorded for this clone. This chain connects TRBV6-5 to TRBJ2-7, with D hard to call. The CDR3 is 15 residues long. The germline CDR1 and CDR2 sequences are MNHEY and SVGAGI. The V end was cut by 5 bases, the J end by 2 bases, with 16 bases between. CDR3 in DNA: TGTGCCAGCAGTCACGCGAGAGGTACCACCTACGAGCAGTACTTC. This codes for CASSHARGTTYEQYF.

The chain employs TRBV27 and TRBJ1-2; 9 bases map to TRBD1. CDR1 MNHEY and CDR2 SMNVEV come from the germline V gene (reference sequence). The ends lost 5 bases at V and 5 bases at J; junction bases unmatched: 12. The CDR3 extends over 16 amino acids. The CDR3 here is CASSGFRQGGNYGYTF. DNA of the CDR3: TGTGCCAGCAGTGGATTCCGACAGGGGGGGAATTATGGCTACACCTTC.

This clone is a singleton in its sample. This chain links TRBV10-3 with TRBJ2-7, with TRBD2 matching 15 bases. V dropped 11 bases and J dropped 2; count of bases not matched to a gene: 10. CDR3 length: 16 amino acids. The germline gives CDR1 ENHRY, CDR2 SYGVKD. CDR3 loop: CAVTSGLAGGPYEQYF. Written as DNA, the CDR3 is TGTGCCGTAACGTCCGGACTAGCGGGAGGGCCCTACGAGCAGTACTTC.